A selection of T cell receptor beta chains follows, all from one sample in a study of blood T cell repertoires in COVID-19. TCRdb keeps only in-frame clones here, not all; method: immunoSEQ multiplex PCR. Of some 190,000 clones in the sample, about nine tenths were seen once. What was sequenced was peripheral blood. These receptor sequences come from a man younger than 30 with active or convalescent COVID-19. Both conserved end residues are part of each CDR3. Each record gives: CDR3 DNA, CDR3 protein, J gene, V gene, D gene, clone size. The D gene is left open where the match is weak. Clone size is not always given. Where it is, it says once, few, many or a class for expanded clones.

cdr3_nt: TGTGCCTGGAATATGGGAGCGGGGAGGAAGGATGAGCAGTTCTTC; cdr3_aa: CAWNMGAGRKDEQFF; j_call: TRBJ2-1; v_call: TRBV30; d_call: TRBD2; clone_size: -
cdr3_nt: TGTGCCAGTAGTACAAACAGGGTCTCTGGGGCCAACGTCCTGACTTTC; cdr3_aa: CASSTNRVSGANVLTF; j_call: TRBJ2-6; v_call: TRBV19; d_call: -; clone_size: -
cdr3_nt: TGTGCCAGCAGGGATCGTAGAGACAGTCTCAATGAGCAGTTCTTC; cdr3_aa: CASRDRRDSLNEQFF; j_call: TRBJ2-1; v_call: TRBV11-1; d_call: -; clone_size: once
cdr3_nt: TGTGCCAGTAGATCTACCCAAACTGCCGAATCTTATGAAAAACTGTTTTTT; cdr3_aa: CASRSTQTAESYEKLFF; j_call: TRBJ1-4; v_call: TRBV19; d_call: -; clone_size: -
cdr3_nt: TGTGCCAGTAGTATTTCCGGGACAGCTGCCTACAATGAGCAGTTCTTC; cdr3_aa: CASSISGTAAYNEQFF; j_call: TRBJ2-1; v_call: TRBV19; d_call: TRBD1; clone_size: -
cdr3_nt: TGCAGCGTTAAGACAGGGGCCTACGAGCAGTACTTC; cdr3_aa: CSVKTGAYEQYF; j_call: TRBJ2-7; v_call: TRBV29-1; d_call: TRBD1; clone_size: -
cdr3_nt: TGTGCCAGCAGCTTGGCAGCGGGAGGGGACAATGAGCAGTTCTTC; cdr3_aa: CASSLAAGGDNEQFF; j_call: TRBJ2-1; v_call: TRBV5-4; d_call: TRBD2; clone_size: -
cdr3_nt: TGTGCCACCAGTGATTTTGGGAGAGGCCATCAGCCCCAGCATTTT; cdr3_aa: CATSDFGRGHQPQHF; j_call: TRBJ1-5; v_call: TRBV24-1; d_call: -; clone_size: -
cdr3_nt: TGTGCCAGCAGACCGGGACTAGATATAGATACGCAGTATTTT; cdr3_aa: CASRPGLDIDTQYF; j_call: TRBJ2-3; v_call: TRBV6-5; d_call: TRBD2; clone_size: -
cdr3_nt: TGTGCCATCAGTGAGTCGCCACTAGGACTAGCGGGGAATGAGCAGTTCTTC; cdr3_aa: CAISESPLGLAGNEQFF; j_call: TRBJ2-1; v_call: TRBV10-3; d_call: TRBD2; clone_size: -
cdr3_nt: TGTGCCAGCAGCCCCAGGGATTTCACAGATACGCAGTATTTT; cdr3_aa: CASSPRDFTDTQYF; j_call: TRBJ2-3; v_call: TRBV3-1/TRBV3-2; d_call: -; clone_size: -
cdr3_nt: TGCAGCGTTGAAGTTGCGGGATTTGGGTCTTCGGCCAAAAACATTCAGTACTTC; cdr3_aa: CSVEVAGFGSSAKNIQYF; j_call: TRBJ2-4; v_call: TRBV29-1; d_call: -; clone_size: -
cdr3_nt: TGTGCCAGCTCACCCAACAGGGCGGTGGGAACTGAAGCTTTCTTT; cdr3_aa: CASSPNRAVGTEAFF; j_call: TRBJ1-1; v_call: TRBV18; d_call: -; clone_size: -
cdr3_nt: TGTGCCAGCAGTCCCCGGACTAGCGGAGAGCAGTTCTTC; cdr3_aa: CASSPRTSGEQFF; j_call: TRBJ2-1; v_call: TRBV2; d_call: TRBD2; clone_size: -
cdr3_nt: TGTGCCAGCAGCTTAGATAAACCGACAGTTCAGGCGGTCAAAAACATTCAGTACTTC; cdr3_aa: CASSLDKPTVQAVKNIQYF; j_call: TRBJ2-4; v_call: TRBV11-3; d_call: -; clone_size: once
cdr3_nt: TGTGCCAGTAGTATTAGCGTGAACACACCTCAGCATTTT; cdr3_aa: CASSISVNTPQHF; j_call: TRBJ1-5; v_call: TRBV19; d_call: -; clone_size: -
cdr3_nt: TGCGCCAGCAGCCAAGATAGGCCTAGCGGGAGAGCCGAGACCCAGTACTTC; cdr3_aa: CASSQDRPSGRAETQYF; j_call: TRBJ2-5; v_call: TRBV4-1; d_call: TRBD2; clone_size: -
cdr3_nt: TGTGCCAGCAGTTACCATAAGAGAGACACTGAAGCTTTCTTT; cdr3_aa: CASSYHKRDTEAFF; j_call: TRBJ1-1; v_call: TRBV6-5; d_call: -; clone_size: -
cdr3_nt: TGTGCCACCAGAAAAGACGGGAGTAGCAATCAGCCCCAGCATTTT; cdr3_aa: CATRKDGSSNQPQHF; j_call: TRBJ1-5; v_call: TRBV24-1; d_call: -; clone_size: -
cdr3_nt: TGTGCCAGCAGCTTAGTTCCCGGTGGCTACACCTTC; cdr3_aa: CASSLVPGGYTF; j_call: TRBJ1-2; v_call: TRBV11-2; d_call: -; clone_size: once
cdr3_nt: TGTGCCAGCAGCTTAGACACCCTCAATGAGCAGTTCTTC; cdr3_aa: CASSLDTLNEQFF; j_call: TRBJ2-1; v_call: TRBV7-2; d_call: -; clone_size: -
cdr3_nt: TGTGCCTGGAGTGAGGGAGGTCCGATGTATGGCTACACCTTC; cdr3_aa: CAWSEGGPMYGYTF; j_call: TRBJ1-2; v_call: TRBV30; d_call: -; clone_size: -
cdr3_nt: TGTGCCAGCAGCTTGGGACTAGCGGGAGGTTCTGAGACCCAGTACTTC; cdr3_aa: CASSLGLAGGSETQYF; j_call: TRBJ2-5; v_call: TRBV7-8; d_call: TRBD2; clone_size: -
cdr3_nt: TGCGCCAGCAGCTCAGGACAAGATACGCAGTATTTT; cdr3_aa: CASSSGQDTQYF; j_call: TRBJ2-3; v_call: TRBV5-1; d_call: -; clone_size: once
cdr3_nt: TGTGCCAGCGCGACCAGGGACACCATATATTTT; cdr3_aa: CASATRDTIYF; j_call: TRBJ1-3; v_call: TRBV25-1; d_call: -; clone_size: -